The 5 T cell receptor beta chains in this list originate from one sample, sequenced in a study of siplizumab effects on memory and regulatory T cells. The repertoire was sequenced with immunoSEQ multiplex PCR; TCRdb's copy has only in-frame clones and lacks some. The sample has 57,000 or so clones; approximately 95% are singletons. Source material: CD8+ T cells sorted from blood. These receptors originate from a human donor in good health.

This clone was found once. V and J are TRBV14 and TRBJ2-7, with a weak D call TRBD2 (5 bases). V shed 3 bases and J shed 2 bases, with 11 bases lying between them. The CDR3 is 14 residues long. CDR1 is SGHDN, CDR2 FVKESK, per germline. The CDR3 bases are TGTGCCAGCAGCCACGACTACGAAACCTACGAGCAGTACTTC. This codes for CASSHDYETYEQYF.

The chain is built from TRBV7-9 and TRBJ1-1; D not certain. The V gene lost 5 bases and the J gene lost 1 base, with 5 bases spanning the gap. Germline values: CDR1 SEHNR, CDR2 FQNEAQ (reference sequence). The CDR3 is made up of 12 amino acids. CDR3 bases: TGTGCCAGCAGCCATGCGAACACTGAAGCTTTCTTT. As protein: CASSHANTEAFF. Full variable domain (outside the CDR3, taken from reference TRBV7-9 and TRBJ1-1): DTGVSQNPRHKITKRGQNVTFRCDPISEHNRLYWYRQTLGQGPEFLTYFQNEAQLEKSRLLSDRFSAERPKGSFSTLEIQRTEQGDSAMYLCASSHANTEAFFGQGTRLTVV.

The chain carries TRBV7-9 and TRBJ2-1, with D tentatively TRBD2 (6 bases). This CDR3 spans 16 amino acids. V lost 0 bases to trimming and J lost 5 bases, with 14 bases between them. In germline, CDR1 is SEHNR, CDR2 FQNEAQ (reference sequence). The CDR3 reads CASSLARGAGHNEQFF. In DNA form, the CDR3 reads TGTGCCAGCAGCTTAGCGCGGGGTGCAGGGCACAATGAGCAGTTCTTC.

The chain combines TRBV25-1 with TRBJ1-2; TRBD1 might be the D (5 bases). The germline gives CDR1 MGHDK, CDR2 SYGVNS. CDR3 length: 12 amino acids. V was pared by 3 bases and J by 7 bases, with 9 bases between. The chain's CDR3 is CASSDQGRGYTF. The CDR3 DNA is TGTGCCAGCAGTGACCAGGGACGTGGCTACACCTTC.

The gene calls are TRBV7-9 and TRBJ2-2, with 9 nucleotides matching TRBD2. V shed 10 bases, J shed 4 bases, and the junction held 7 bases outside the gene matches. Germline V gene sequence: CDR1 SEHNR, CDR2 FQNEAQ (reference sequence). The CDR3 spans 14 residues. The CDR3 DNA reads TGTGCCACTTTAGCGGGAGCTAGCACCGGGGAGCTGTTTTTT. Translating it yields CATLAGASTGELFF.